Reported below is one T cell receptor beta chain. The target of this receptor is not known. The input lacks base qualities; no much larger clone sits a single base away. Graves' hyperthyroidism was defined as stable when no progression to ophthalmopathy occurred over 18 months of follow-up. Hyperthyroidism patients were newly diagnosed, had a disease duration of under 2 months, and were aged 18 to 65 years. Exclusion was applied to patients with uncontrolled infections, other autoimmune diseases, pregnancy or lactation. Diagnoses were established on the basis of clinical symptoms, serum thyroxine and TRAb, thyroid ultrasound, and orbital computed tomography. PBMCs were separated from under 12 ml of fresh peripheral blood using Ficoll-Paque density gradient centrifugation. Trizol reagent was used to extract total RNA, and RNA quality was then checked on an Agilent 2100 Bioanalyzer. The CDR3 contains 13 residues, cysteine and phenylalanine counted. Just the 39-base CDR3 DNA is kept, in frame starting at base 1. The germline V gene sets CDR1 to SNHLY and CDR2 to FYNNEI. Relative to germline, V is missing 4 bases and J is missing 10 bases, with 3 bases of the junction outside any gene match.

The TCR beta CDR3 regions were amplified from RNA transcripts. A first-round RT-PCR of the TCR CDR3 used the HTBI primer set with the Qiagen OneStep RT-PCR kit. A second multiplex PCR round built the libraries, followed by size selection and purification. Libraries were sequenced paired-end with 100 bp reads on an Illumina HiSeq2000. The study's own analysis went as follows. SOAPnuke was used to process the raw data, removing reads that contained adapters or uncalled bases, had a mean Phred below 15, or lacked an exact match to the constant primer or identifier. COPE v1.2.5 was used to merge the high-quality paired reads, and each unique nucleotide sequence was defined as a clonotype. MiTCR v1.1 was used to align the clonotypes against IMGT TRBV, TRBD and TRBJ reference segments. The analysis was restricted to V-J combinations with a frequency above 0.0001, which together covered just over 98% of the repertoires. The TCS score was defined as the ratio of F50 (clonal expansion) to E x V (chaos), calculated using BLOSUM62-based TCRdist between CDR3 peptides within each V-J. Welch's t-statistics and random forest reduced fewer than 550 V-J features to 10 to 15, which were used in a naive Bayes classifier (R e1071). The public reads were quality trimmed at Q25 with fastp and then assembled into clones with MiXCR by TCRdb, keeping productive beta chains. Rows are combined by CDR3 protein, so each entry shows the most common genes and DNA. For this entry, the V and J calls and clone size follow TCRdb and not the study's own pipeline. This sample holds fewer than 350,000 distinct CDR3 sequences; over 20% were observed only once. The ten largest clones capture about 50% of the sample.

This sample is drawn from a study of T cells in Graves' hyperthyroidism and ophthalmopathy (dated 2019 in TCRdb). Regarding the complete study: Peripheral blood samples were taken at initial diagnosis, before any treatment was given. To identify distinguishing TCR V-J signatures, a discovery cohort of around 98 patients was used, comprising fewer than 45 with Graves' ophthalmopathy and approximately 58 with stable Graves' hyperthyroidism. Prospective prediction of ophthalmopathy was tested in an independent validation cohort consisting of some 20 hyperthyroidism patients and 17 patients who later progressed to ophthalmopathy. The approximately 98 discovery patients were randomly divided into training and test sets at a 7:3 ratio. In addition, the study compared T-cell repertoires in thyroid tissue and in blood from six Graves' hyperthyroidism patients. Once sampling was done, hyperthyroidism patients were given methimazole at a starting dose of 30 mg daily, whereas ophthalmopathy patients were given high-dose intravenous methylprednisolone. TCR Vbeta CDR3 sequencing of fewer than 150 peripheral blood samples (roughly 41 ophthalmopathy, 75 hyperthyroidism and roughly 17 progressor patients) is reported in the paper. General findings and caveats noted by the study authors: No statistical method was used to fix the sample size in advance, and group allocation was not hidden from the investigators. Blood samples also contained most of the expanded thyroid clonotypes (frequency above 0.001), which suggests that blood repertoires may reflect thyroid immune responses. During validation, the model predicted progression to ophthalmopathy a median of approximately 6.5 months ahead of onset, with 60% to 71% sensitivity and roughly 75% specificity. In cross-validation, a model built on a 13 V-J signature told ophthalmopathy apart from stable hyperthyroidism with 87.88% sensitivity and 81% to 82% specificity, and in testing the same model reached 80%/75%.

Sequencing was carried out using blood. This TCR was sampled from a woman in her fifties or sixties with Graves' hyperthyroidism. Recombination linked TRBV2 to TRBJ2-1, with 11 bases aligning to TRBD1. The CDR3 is CASSGTGGREQFF. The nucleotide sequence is TGTGCCAGCAGTGGGACAGGGGGCCGGGAGCAGTTCTTC.